This TCR beta chain was sequenced in a study of T cells in Graves' hyperthyroidism and ophthalmopathy. Study outcomes and limitations: Blood samples included most of the expanded thyroid clonotypes exceeding 0.001.

This clonotype appeared many times. Its cognate antigen is unknown. RNA transcripts yielded amplified TCR beta CDR3 regions. The HTBI primer set was used in a first-round RT-PCR of the TCR CDR3. Via MiXCR, TCRdb re-called the multiplex PCR reads, giving one row per CDR3 protein. The table records fewer than 650,000 distinct CDR3 sequences, under 15% of them present only once. This CDR3 has 14 amino acids. Trimming cost V 2 bases and J 2 bases, with 12 bases left between them. Germline values: CDR1 GTSNPN, CDR2 SVGIG (reference sequence). This TCR derives from a woman in her 40s with Graves' ophthalmopathy. The V call is TRBV30, the J call TRBJ1-1, with unresolved D. Sequenced material: blood. Written as DNA, the CDR3 is TGTGCCTGGAGTTTCCCAAGGTATAACACTGAAGCTTTCTTT. Its translation is CAWSFPRYNTEAFF.